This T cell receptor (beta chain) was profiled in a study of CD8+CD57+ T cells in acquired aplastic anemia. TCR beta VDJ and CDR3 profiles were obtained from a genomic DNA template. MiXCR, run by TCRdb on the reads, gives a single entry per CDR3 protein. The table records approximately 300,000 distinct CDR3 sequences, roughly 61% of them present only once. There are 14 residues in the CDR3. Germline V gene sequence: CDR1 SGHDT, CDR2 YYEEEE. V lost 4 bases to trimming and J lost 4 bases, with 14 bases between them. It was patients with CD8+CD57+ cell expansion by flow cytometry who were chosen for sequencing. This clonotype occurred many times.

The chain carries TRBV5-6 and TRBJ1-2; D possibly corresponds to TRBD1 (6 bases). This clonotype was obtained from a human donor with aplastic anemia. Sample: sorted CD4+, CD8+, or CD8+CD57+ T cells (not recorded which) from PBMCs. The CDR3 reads CASSPRGIGYGYTF. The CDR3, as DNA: TGTGCCAGCAGCCCGAGGGGGATAGGCTATGGCTACACCTTC.